This T cell receptor (beta chain) appears in the sequencing data of a study of PD-1 blockade in classical Hodgkin lymphoma. Regarding the study as a whole: Exclusion was the outcome for patients who began nivolumab under 1 year after ASCT. CD4+ TCR diversity climbed significantly by C4D1, unlike CD8+ TCR diversity. Newly diagnosed patients were said to have less baseline TCR diversity than healthy donors did.

Details on this clone: As yet, its antigen is unknown.

Relapse was seen in all patients after autologous stem cell transplantation, and brentuximab vedotin exposure was variable. The CDR3 runs 15 residues. Per the germline V gene, CDR1 is MNHEY and CDR2 is SMNVEV (reference sequence). Trimming left V 6 bases short and J 0 bases short, with 9 bases between. Clones were sequenced by immunoSEQ multiplex PCR, and TCRdb holds only the in-frame ones, with some missing. The sample carries tens of thousands of clones, 75% to 90% recorded once. This chain links TRBV27 with TRBJ1-6; no clear D. The sequence derives from a human donor with classical Hodgkin lymphoma. Sample: peripheral blood mononuclear cells (PBMCs), taken before the second cycle of nivolumab. The CDR3 DNA is TGTGCCAGCAGACTGACCCCCTCCTATAATTCACCCCTCCACTTT. This gives the protein CASRLTPSYNSPLHF.